Listed below are T cell receptor beta chains from one sample, sequenced in a study of T-cell reconstitution after alpha-beta-depleted transplantation in children. MiXCR, run by TCRdb on the PCR reads, gives a single entry per CDR3 protein. The sample contains hundreds of thousands of distinct CDR3 sequences, around a sixth of which appear only once. Sequences were derived from PBMCs from the stem cell graft donor, sampled from the stem cell graft. These receptors were taken from a human donor who donated a stem cell graft to a child with acute myeloid leukemia. The CDR3 runs from the conserved cysteine through the conserved F or W. Fields, in order: D gene, CDR3 length, V gene, clone size, J gene, CDR3 protein, CDR3 DNA. D genes are given only for firm matches. Expanded clones get a size class; other rows say once, few or many, or leave the size out.

NA	14	TRBV29-1	NA	TRBJ2-5	CSARDTNLQETQYF	TGCAGCGCCCGGGACACAAACCTCCAAGAGACCCAGTACTTC
TRBD1	13	TRBV5-4	many	TRBJ1-2	CASSPGQAYGYTF	TGTGCCAGCAGCCCCGGACAGGCCTATGGCTACACCTTC
NA	14	TRBV5-1	NA	TRBJ2-2	CASSLGADTGELFF	TGCGCCAGCAGCTTGGGGGCAGACACCGGGGAGCTGTTTTTT
NA	15	TRBV7-3	NA	TRBJ2-1	CASSPTGNSYNEQFF	TGTGCCAGCAGTCCAACAGGGAACTCCTACAATGAGCAGTTCTTC
NA	12	TRBV5-1	many	TRBJ2-1	CASGRGTNEQFF	TGCGCCAGCGGGAGAGGGACCAATGAGCAGTTCTTC
TRBD1	14	TRBV20-1	many	TRBJ1-2	CSARDRGQGRGYTF	TGCAGTGCTAGAGATCGAGGACAGGGACGTGGCTACACCTTC
TRBD1	14	TRBV29-1	NA	TRBJ2-7	CSVEDRTGTYEQYF	TGCAGCGTTGAAGATAGGACAGGCACCTACGAGCAGTACTTC
NA	14	TRBV7-2	many	TRBJ2-5	CASSLGASAETQYF	TGTGCCAGCAGCTTAGGTGCTAGCGCAGAGACCCAGTACTTC
NA	13	TRBV29-1	many	TRBJ2-3	CSVVRGGEDTQYF	TGCAGCGTTGTGCGGGGCGGGGAAGATACGCAGTATTTT
TRBD1	19	TRBV29-1	many	TRBJ1-5	CSVDGGPGQEVNSNQPQHF	TGCAGCGTTGACGGGGGCCCTGGACAGGAGGTTAATAGCAATCAGCCCCAGCATTTT
NA	15	TRBV29-1	NA	TRBJ2-3	CSVEDWGRAIYTQYF	TGCAGCGTTGAAGATTGGGGCAGGGCTATCTATACGCAGTATTTT
TRBD1	14	TRBV6-5	many	TRBJ2-7	CASSRRDRWSEQYF	TGTGCCAGCAGTCGCCGGGACAGATGGTCCGAGCAGTACTTC
NA	16	TRBV18	NA	TRBJ1-4	CASSLTTGLQPEGLFF	TGTGCCAGCTCACTGACCACGGGACTCCAGCCAGAGGGACTGTTTTTT
TRBD1	13	TRBV20-1	many	TRBJ1-1	CSALTGENTEAFF	TGCAGTGCCCTGACAGGGGAGAACACTGAAGCTTTCTTT
NA	11	TRBV6-6	few	TRBJ1-2	CATQIQGGYTF	TGTGCCACCCAGATTCAGGGTGGCTACACCTTC
TRBD1	15	TRBV12-3/TRBV12-4	many	TRBJ2-2	CASSVRTGHTGELFF	TGTGCCAGCAGTGTCCGGACAGGACACACCGGGGAGCTGTTTTTT
NA	14	TRBV4-2	NA	TRBJ1-5	CASSPARSNQPQHF	TGTGCCAGCAGCCCAGCTCGGAGCAATCAGCCCCAGCATTTT
TRBD1	12	TRBV7-2	few	TRBJ2-1	CASSLDRQGMGF	TGTGCCAGCAGCTTAGACCGACAGGGGATGGGTTTC
TRBD1	14	TRBV29-1	many	TRBJ2-7	CSVAGTGSTYEQYF	TGCAGCGTTGCGGGGACAGGTTCGACCTACGAGCAGTACTTC
NA	13	TRBV20-1	many	TRBJ2-1	CSAIGSRYNEQFF	TGCAGTGCTATAGGTTCGAGGTACAATGAGCAGTTCTTC
NA	15	TRBV20-1	NA	TRBJ2-2	CSARDTQGFAGELFF	TGCAGTGCTAGAGATACGCAGGGGTTTGCCGGGGAGCTGTTTTTT
TRBD1	15	TRBV7-2	few	TRBJ2-7	CASSLEGQGSYEQYF	TGTGCCAGCAGCTTAGAGGGACAGGGTAGCTACGAGCAGTACTTC
NA	14	TRBV7-2	many	TRBJ1-4	CASSSGLANEKLFF	TGTGCCAGCAGCTCAGGGTTGGCTAATGAAAAACTGTTTTTT
TRBD2	18	TRBV20-1	few	TRBJ2-3	CSARPAPPSGGGTDTQYF	TGCAGTGCTAGACCCGCGCCCCCTAGCGGGGGGGGTACAGATACGCAGTATTTT
NA	15	TRBV7-9	few	TRBJ1-3	CASSLVLSSGNTIYF	TGTGCCAGCAGCTTAGTGTTGAGCTCTGGAAACACCATATATTTT
NA	13	TRBV20-1	NA	TRBJ2-5	CSAPPGGGETQYF	TGCAGTGCTCCCCCAGGGGGGGGGGAGACCCAGTACTTC
NA	12	TRBV15	few	TRBJ2-2	CAIGGVTGELFF	TGTGCCATCGGAGGGGTCACCGGGGAGCTGTTTTTT
NA	17	TRBV4-2	NA	TRBJ2-3	CASSQEEGLGVTDTQYF	TGTGCCAGCAGCCAAGAGGAAGGTTTGGGAGTGACAGATACGCAGTATTTT
TRBD2	15	TRBV29-1	many	TRBJ2-3	CSVEDVAGPTDTQYF	TGCAGCGTTGAAGATGTAGCGGGGCCCACAGATACGCAGTATTTT
TRBD1	14	TRBV7-2	many	TRBJ2-7	CASSLDRGQGEQYF	TGTGCCAGCAGCTTAGACAGGGGGCAAGGAGAGCAGTACTTC
NA	16	TRBV7-2	few	TRBJ1-6	CASSLARTVSNSPLHF	TGTGCCAGCAGCTTAGCGAGGACAGTTTCCAATTCACCCCTCCACTTT
NA	14	TRBV7-2	many	TRBJ1-3	CASSLVSSGNTIYF	TGTGCCAGCAGCTTAGTAAGCTCTGGAAACACCATATATTTT
NA	14	TRBV20-1	many	TRBJ2-5	CSARGAGTKETQYF	TGCAGTGCTAGGGGCGCCGGGACCAAAGAGACCCAGTACTTC
NA	15	TRBV9	NA	TRBJ1-1	CASSARGDRNTEAFF	TGTGCCAGCAGCGCCCGGGGGGACCGGAACACTGAAGCTTTCTTT
TRBD1	17	TRBV5-6	few	TRBJ2-2	CASSGPGTGTDTGELFF	TGTGCCAGCAGCGGTCCCGGGACAGGGACTGACACCGGGGAGCTGTTTTTT
TRBD1	15	TRBV6-1	few	TRBJ1-2	CASRTRGQGNYGYTF	TGTGCCAGCAGAACGAGGGGACAGGGGAACTATGGCTACACCTTC
NA	16	TRBV7-2	NA	TRBJ1-1	CASSLGGFVRNTEAFF	TGTGCCAGCAGCTTAGGAGGGTTTGTGAGGAACACTGAAGCTTTCTTT
NA	15	TRBV20-1	many	TRBJ2-1	CSARDGVISYNEQFF	TGCAGTGCTAGAGATGGGGTTATCTCCTACAATGAGCAGTTCTTC
NA	16	TRBV6-5	few	TRBJ2-1	CASSYSIAAYTNEQFF	TGTGCCAGCAGTTACTCGATAGCGGCGTACACTAATGAGCAGTTCTTC
NA	11	TRBV12-3/TRBV12-4	many	TRBJ2-5	CASSRSETQYF	TGTGCCAGCAGCCGTAGTGAGACCCAGTACTTC
NA	17	TRBV7-2	many	TRBJ2-1	CASSFLQVKSSYNEQFF	TGTGCCAGCAGCTTCCTCCAGGTGAAAAGCTCCTACAATGAGCAGTTCTTC
NA	15	TRBV15	NA	TRBJ2-7	CATSRESGRGYEQYF	TGTGCCACCAGCAGAGAGAGCGGCAGGGGATACGAGCAGTACTTC
TRBD1	14	TRBV5-6	NA	TRBJ2-5	CASSLRQGRSTQYF	TGTGCCAGCAGCCTTCGACAGGGAAGATCGACCCAGTACTTC
TRBD2	16	TRBV7-8	few	TRBJ2-4	CASSYELAVAKNIQYF	TGTGCCAGCAGCTACGAACTAGCGGTAGCCAAAAACATTCAGTACTTC
TRBD2	19	TRBV11-2	few	TRBJ2-7	CASSSRTSGAIPVPYEQYF	TGTGCCAGCAGCTCCCGGACTAGCGGGGCCATCCCCGTGCCCTACGAGCAGTACTTC